This T cell receptor (beta chain) is drawn from a study of metastatic and nonmetastatic thyroid tumors (TCRdb year 2020). Background on the whole study: Repertoires from peripheral blood and from tumor or nodule tissue samples of malignant and benign thyroid patients were compared.

Library generation was performed with PCR. The instrument was an Illumina HiSeq 4000. High-throughput sequencing was used to profile the TCR beta-chain CDR3 region of each patient. As for the authors' bioinformatics: The researchers built a classifier to tell apart papillary thyroid cancer patients with distant metastasis, based on CDR3 differences among clinicopathological groups. The Shannon index was used to assess repertoire diversity, and the Morisita-Horn index was used to assess tumor-blood repertoire similarity. The raw public data were reprocessed by TCRdb itself: fastp quality trimming at Q25, MiXCR clonotype calling, in-frame beta chains only. In this record, the V and J calls reflect TCRdb's handling and not the investigators' own analysis. For this sample there are 20,000 to 30,000 clones; around 25% appear just once. The ten largest clones take up around 10% of the sample. From a lookup of the germline V gene, CDR1 and CDR2 are ENHRY and SYGVKD. V loses 1 base, J loses 0 bases, and the germline ends lie 10 bases apart. From the cysteine up to the phenylalanine, the CDR3 has a length of 17 residues. Only the CDR3 portion is preserved as DNA: 51 bases, with reading frame beginning at the first base.

Study-level results and caveats: In both blood and tumor samples, malignant tumors were reported to have significantly higher TCR beta diversity than benign nodules.

None of the patients had been given any treatment before thyroid surgery. Patient clinical samples collected from about 2011 to 2018 were retrospectively analysed using T-cell receptor beta sequencing. The sample holds many counts of this clone. What this receptor recognizes is not known. No base quality values were provided; no much bigger clone lies one nucleotide off. Sequenced sample: tumor tissue. The chain couples TRBV10-3 to TRBJ1-6; TRBD1 could be the D gene, as 5 bases match. The TCR comes from a male donor with papillary thyroid cancer or a benign thyroid nodule (not recorded which). Some clones in this sample may be carry-over from other donors' samples. The CDR3 region: CAISELGHRSYNSPLHF. The sequenced DNA: TGTGCCATCAGTGAGTTGGGGCACCGCTCCTATAATTCACCCCTCCACTTT.